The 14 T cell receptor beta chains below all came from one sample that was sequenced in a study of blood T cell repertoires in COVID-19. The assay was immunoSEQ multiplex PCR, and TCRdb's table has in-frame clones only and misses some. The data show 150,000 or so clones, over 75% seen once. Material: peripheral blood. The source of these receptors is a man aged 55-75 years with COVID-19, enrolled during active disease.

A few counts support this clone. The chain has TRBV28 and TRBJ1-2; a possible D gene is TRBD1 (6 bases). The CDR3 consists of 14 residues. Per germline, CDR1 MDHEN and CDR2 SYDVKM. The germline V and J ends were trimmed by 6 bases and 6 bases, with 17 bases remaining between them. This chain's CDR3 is CASREQGGFNGYTF. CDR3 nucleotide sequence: TGTGCCAGCAGGGAACAGGGAGGGTTCAATGGCTACACCTTC.

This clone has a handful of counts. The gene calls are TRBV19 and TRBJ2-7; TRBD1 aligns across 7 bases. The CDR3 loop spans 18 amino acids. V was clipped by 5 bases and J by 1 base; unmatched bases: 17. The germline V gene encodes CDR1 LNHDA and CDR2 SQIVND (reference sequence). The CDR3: CASSPIPSTGTLSYEQYF. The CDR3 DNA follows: TGTGCCAGTAGTCCCATCCCATCGACAGGGACCCTTTCCTACGAGCAGTACTTC.

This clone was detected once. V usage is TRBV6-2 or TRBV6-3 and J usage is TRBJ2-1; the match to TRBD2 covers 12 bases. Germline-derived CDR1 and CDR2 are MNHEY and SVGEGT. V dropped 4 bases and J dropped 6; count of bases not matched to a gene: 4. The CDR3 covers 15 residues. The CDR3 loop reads CASSSPTSGGNEQFF. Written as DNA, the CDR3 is TGTGCCAGCAGTTCTCCGACTAGCGGGGGCAATGAGCAGTTCTTC.

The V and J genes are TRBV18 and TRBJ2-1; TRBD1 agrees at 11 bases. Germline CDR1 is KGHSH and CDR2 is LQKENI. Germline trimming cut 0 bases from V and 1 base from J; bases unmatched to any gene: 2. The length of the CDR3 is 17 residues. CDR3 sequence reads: CASSPPGTGGSYNEQFF. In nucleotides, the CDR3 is TGTGCCAGCTCACCACCGGGGACAGGGGGATCCTACAATGAGCAGTTCTTC. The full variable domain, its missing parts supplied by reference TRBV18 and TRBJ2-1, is NAGVMQNPRHLVRRRGQEARLRCSPMKGHSHVYWYRQLPEEGLKFMVYLQKENIIDESGMPKERFSAEFPKEGPSILRIQQVVRGDSAAYFCASSPPGTGGSYNEQFFGPGTRLTVL.

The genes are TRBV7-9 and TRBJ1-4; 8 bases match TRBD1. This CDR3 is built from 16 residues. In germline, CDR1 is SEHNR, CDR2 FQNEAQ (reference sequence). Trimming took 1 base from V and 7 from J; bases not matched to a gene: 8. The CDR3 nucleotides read TGTGCCAGCAGCTTAGTGTCGACAGGGGCGCGTGAAAAACTGTTTTTT. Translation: CASSLVSTGAREKLFF.

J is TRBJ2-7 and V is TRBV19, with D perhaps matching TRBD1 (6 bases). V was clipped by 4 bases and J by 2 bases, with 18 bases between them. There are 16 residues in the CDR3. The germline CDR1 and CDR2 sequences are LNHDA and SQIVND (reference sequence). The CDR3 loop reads CASSTPRQGNAYEQYF. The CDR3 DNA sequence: TGTGCCAGTAGTACTCCCCGGCAGGGGAACGCCTACGAGCAGTACTTC.

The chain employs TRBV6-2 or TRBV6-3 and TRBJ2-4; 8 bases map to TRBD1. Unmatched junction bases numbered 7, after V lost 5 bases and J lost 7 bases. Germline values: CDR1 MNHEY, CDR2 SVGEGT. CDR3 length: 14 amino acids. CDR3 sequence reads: CASSRGQGANIQYF. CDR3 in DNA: TGTGCCAGCAGTAGGGGGCAGGGGGCGAACATTCAGTACTTC.

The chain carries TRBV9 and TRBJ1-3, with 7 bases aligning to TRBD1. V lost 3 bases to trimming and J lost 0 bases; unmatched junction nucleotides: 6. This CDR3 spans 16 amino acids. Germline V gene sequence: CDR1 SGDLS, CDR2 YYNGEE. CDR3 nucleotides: TGTGCCAGCAGCGCCCTACAGGGGCCCTCTGGAAACACCATATATTTT. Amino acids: CASSALQGPSGNTIYF. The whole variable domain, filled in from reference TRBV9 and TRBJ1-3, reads DSGVTQTPKHLITATGQRVTLRCSPRSGDLSVYWYQQSLDQGLQFLIQYYNGEERAKGNILERFSAQQFPDLHSELNLSSLELGDSALYFCASSALQGPSGNTIYFGEGSWLTVV.

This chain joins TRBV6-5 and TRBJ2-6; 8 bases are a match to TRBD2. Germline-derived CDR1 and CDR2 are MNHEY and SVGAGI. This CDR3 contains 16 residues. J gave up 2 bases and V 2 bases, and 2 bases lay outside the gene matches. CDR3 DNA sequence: TGTGCCAGCAGTTACCTCGGGGGGGCTGGGGCCAACGTCCTGACTTTC. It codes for CASSYLGGAGANVLTF.

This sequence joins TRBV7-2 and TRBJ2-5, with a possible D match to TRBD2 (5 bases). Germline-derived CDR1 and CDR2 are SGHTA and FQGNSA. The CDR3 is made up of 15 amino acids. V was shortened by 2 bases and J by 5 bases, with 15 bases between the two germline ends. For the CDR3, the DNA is TGTGCCAGCAGCTTAAGCGGTTCGGCGGCCGAGACCCAGTACTTC. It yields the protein CASSLSGSAAETQYF.

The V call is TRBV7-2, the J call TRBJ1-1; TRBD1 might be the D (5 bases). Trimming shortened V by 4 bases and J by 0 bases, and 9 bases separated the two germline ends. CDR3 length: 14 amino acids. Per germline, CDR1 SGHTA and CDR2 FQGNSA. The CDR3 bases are TGTGCCAGCAGCTCGATAGGGGTGAACACTGAAGCTTTCTTT. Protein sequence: CASSSIGVNTEAFF.

Here the CDR3 DNA reads TGTGCCTGGACGCCCCCCCTAATGACTGAAGCTTTCTTT. Translation: CAWTPPLMTEAFF. The V and J genes are TRBV30 and TRBJ1-1, with D unclear. Germline CDR1 reads GTSNPN; CDR2 reads SVGIG (reference sequence). There are 13 residues in the CDR3. The V end lost 4 bases, the J end lost 5 bases, and 14 bases lay between the germline ends.

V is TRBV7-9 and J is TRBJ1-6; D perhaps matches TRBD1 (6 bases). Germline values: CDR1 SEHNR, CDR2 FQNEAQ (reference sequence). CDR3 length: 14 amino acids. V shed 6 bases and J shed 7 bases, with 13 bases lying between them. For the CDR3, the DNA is TGTGCCAGCAGGGCTCGGACAGTCAATTCACCCCTCCACTTT. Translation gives CASRARTVNSPLHF.

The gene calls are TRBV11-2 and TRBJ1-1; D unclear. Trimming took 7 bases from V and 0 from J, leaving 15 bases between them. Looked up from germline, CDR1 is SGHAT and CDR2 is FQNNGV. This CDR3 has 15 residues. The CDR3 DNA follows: TGTGCCAGCACCGCCATCGCGGGGATGAACACTGAAGCTTTCTTT. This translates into CASTAIAGMNTEAFF.